The 21 T cell receptor beta chains below were found in one sample sequenced in a study of graft-versus-host responses after intestinal transplantation (dated by TCRdb to the early 2020s). This sample's time point label indicates: cells obtained before transplantation from donor or recipient. The library came from the immunoSEQ multiplex PCR assay. TCRdb provides this immuneACCESS table in a form limited to in-frame rearrangements. Some clones are lacking; in checked studies, under half of them reflect an unresolved V gene, and why the rest are absent is not known. For this sample the table gives about 88,000 clones, of which roughly 90% were detected only once. The biggest ten clones account for 0.3% to 0.45% of the sample. Their antigens remain unidentified. Sequenced material: unstimulated CD4+ T cells sorted from spleen or lymph node cells, taken before transplant. The receptors were sampled from a human donor who was the organ donor for an intestinal transplant.

As for this clone: The same CDR3 also results from other DNA sequences found in this sample. The V and J genes are TRBV30 and TRBJ2-2; no clear D. The CDR3 has 12 residues. Trimming cost V 1 base and J 3 bases, with 3 bases left between them. Per the germline V gene, CDR1 is GTSNPN and CDR2 is SVGIG (reference sequence). CDR3 sequence: CAWSAYTGELFF. The DNA for the CDR3 is TGTGCCTGGAGTGCATACACCGGGGAGCTGTTTTTT.

This chain connects TRBV4-2 to TRBJ1-4; a possible D gene is TRBD1 (6 bases). This CDR3 has 15 amino acids. Germline CDR1 reads LGHNA; CDR2 reads YNFKEQ. Trimming removed 3 bases from V and 3 bases from J, with 11 bases in between. The CDR3 protein is CASSQKGEPNEKLFF. CDR3 DNA sequence: TGTGCCAGCAGCCAGAAGGGGGAGCCTAATGAAAAACTGTTTTTT.

The chain combines TRBV27 with TRBJ1-6; D gene ambiguous. CDR1 is MNHEY, CDR2 SMNVEV, per germline (reference sequence). V was clipped by 2 bases and J by 4 bases, with 3 bases between them. This CDR3 comprises 13 residues. CDR3 DNA: TGTGCCAGCAGTTTAACATATAATTCACCCCTCCACTTT. It translates to CASSLTYNSPLHF.

This clone has just a few counts. The V and J genes are TRBV2 and TRBJ1-3, with D unclear. This CDR3 is built from 14 residues. Trimming shortened V by 4 bases and J by 0 bases, and 7 bases separated the two germline ends. Germline V gene sequence: CDR1 SNHLY, CDR2 FYNNEI. CDR3 nucleotides: TGTGCCAGCAGTGGCCCCAGCTCTGGAAACACCATATATTTT. Its translation is CASSGPSSGNTIYF. The entire variable domain, with the rest obtained from reference TRBV2 and TRBJ1-3, is as follows: EPEVTQTPSHQVTQMGQEVILRCVPISNHLYFYWYRQILGQKVEFLVSFYNNEISEKSEIFDDQFSVERPDGSNFTLKIRSTKLEDSAMYFCASSGPSSGNTIYFGEGSWLTVV.

This chain joins TRBV5-1 and TRBJ2-3, with TRBD2 matching 13 bases. The CDR3 runs to 16 residues. Per germline, CDR1 SGHRS and CDR2 YFSETQ. The V gene end was trimmed by 1 base and the J gene end by 4 bases; junction bases not matched to a gene: 3. CDR3 nucleotides: TGCGCCAGCAGCTTGAGGACTAGCGGGAGCTCAGATACGCAGTATTTT. Residues: CASSLRTSGSSDTQYF.

The genes are TRBV10-1 and TRBJ1-1; 7 bases are shared with TRBD1. V was pared by 5 bases and J by 0 bases, with 6 bases of the junction left unmatched. CDR1 WNHNN and CDR2 SYGVQD come from the germline V gene (reference sequence). This CDR3 is 15 amino acids long. Here the CDR3 reads CASSPYRGLNTEAFF. Written as DNA, the CDR3 is TGCGCCAGCAGTCCCTACAGGGGATTGAACACTGAAGCTTTCTTT.

This clone has more than one count but fewer than ten. The V gene is TRBV4-2, the J gene TRBJ2-5; 10 bases are shared with TRBD2. Trimming at V came to 6 bases and at J to 7 bases, leaving 5 bases not matched to a gene. CDR3 length: 13 residues. Germline CDR1 reads LGHNA; CDR2 reads YNFKEQ. CDR3 sequence: CASRLAGYGTQYF. The CDR3 DNA sequence: TGTGCCAGCAGACTAGCGGGATATGGGACCCAGTACTTC.

This clone has a single count. This chain links TRBV28 with TRBJ2-3; TRBD2 agrees at 8 bases. Germline trimming cut 4 bases from V and 4 bases from J; bases unmatched to any gene: 7. The germline V gene encodes CDR1 MDHEN and CDR2 SYDVKM. This CDR3 spans 15 amino acids. The CDR3 loop is CASSSAGRAPDTQYF. In nucleotides, the CDR3 is TGTGCCAGCAGTTCTGCCGGGAGGGCCCCAGATACGCAGTATTTT.

The chain recombines TRBV7-2 with TRBJ2-5, with 14 nucleotides matching TRBD2. CDR1 and CDR2 (germline): SGHTA, FQGNSA. V was pared by 6 bases and J by 4 bases, with 4 bases of the junction left unmatched. The CDR3 length is 15 residues. The CDR3 nucleotides are TGTGCCAGCAGGATAGGACTAGCGGGGGGAGAGACCCAGTACTTC. Its translation is CASRIGLAGGETQYF. The variable domain in full, with the rest retrieved from reference TRBV7-2 and TRBJ2-5, is GAGVSQSPSNKVTEKGKDVELRCDPISGHTALYWYRQSLGQGLEFLIYFQGNSAPDKSGLPSDRFSAERTGGSVSTLTIQRTQQEDSAVYLCASRIGLAGGETQYFGPGTRLLVL.

With regard to this clone: A much larger clone sits a single nucleotide away, making a read error possible. CDR3 sequence reads: CASRTGGYEQYF. Written as DNA, the CDR3 is TGTGCCAGCAGGACAGGGGGCTACGAGCAGTACTTC. The chain carries TRBV6-1 and TRBJ2-7; 9 bases are a match to TRBD1. Unmatched junction bases numbered 0, after V lost 6 bases and J lost 3 bases. CDR3 length: 12 amino acids. Per the germline V gene, CDR1 is MNHNS and CDR2 is SASEGT.

This chain joins TRBV29-1 and TRBJ1-3; D uncertain. Deletions cut 4 bases from V and 4 bases from J, with 17 bases between. The CDR3 spans 15 residues. CDR1 and CDR2 from the germline V gene are SQVTM and ANQGSEA. The CDR3 nucleotides are TGCAGCGTTGTGGTGGAGGGTACAACCGGAAACACCATATATTTT. Its protein is CSVVVEGTTGNTIYF.

This rearrangement joins TRBV14 to TRBJ2-1; 7 bases map to TRBD2. Germline V gene lookup returns CDR1 SGHDN and CDR2 FVKESK. The CDR3 totals 16 residues. V trimming: 5 bases; J trimming: 1 base; junction bases outside the gene matches: 8. CDR3 sequence (DNA): TGTGCCAGCAGCAGAAGGCGGGAGAAGTCCTACAATGAGCAGTTCTTC. Its translation is CASSRRREKSYNEQFF. The complete variable domain, with remaining parts taken from reference TRBV14 and TRBJ2-1, reads EAGVTQFPSHSVIEKGQTVTLRCDPISGHDNLYWYRRVMGKEIKFLLHFVKESKQDESGMPNNRFLAERTGGTYSTLKVQPAELEDSGVYFCASSRRREKSYNEQFFGPGTRLTVL.

The chain uses TRBV4-2 and TRBJ2-5; D gene unclear. This CDR3 has 12 amino acids. With 0 bases removed from V and 9 bases from J, the gap between germline ends came to 8 bases. Germline assignment: CDR1 LGHNA and CDR2 YNFKEQ. For the CDR3, the DNA is TGTGCCAGCAGCCAAGATGAACGGGCCCAGTACTTC. The encoded protein is CASSQDERAQYF.

This chain joins TRBV7-3 and TRBJ2-1; D gene uncertain. CDR3 length equals 13 residues. Germline V gene lookup returns CDR1 SGHTA and CDR2 FQGTGA. Trimming cost V 0 bases and J 8 bases, with 8 bases left between them. The CDR3 region has the DNA TGTGCCAGCAGCTTAACGAGGCTAGATGAGCAGTTCTTC. It is translated as CASSLTRLDEQFF. Together with reference TRBV7-3 and TRBJ2-1, the CDR3 gives the full variable domain: GAGVSQTPSNKVTEKGKYVELRCDPISGHTALYWYRQSLGQGPEFLIYFQGTGAADDSGLPNDRFFAVRPEGSVSTLKIQRTERGDSAVYLCASSLTRLDEQFFGPGTRLTVL.

On this clone itself: The same CDR3 is also encoded by other DNA sequences in this sample. This rearrangement joins TRBV10-1 to TRBJ2-7, with 10 bases lining up with TRBD1. The CDR3 runs to 15 residues. V shed 4 bases and J 4 bases; nucleotides not matched to a gene: 7. The germline V gene has CDR1 WNHNN and CDR2 SYGVQD (reference sequence). The CDR3 loop is CASSGGGQGEYEQYF. CDR3 coding DNA: TGCGCCAGCAGTGGTGGCGGACAGGGGGAATACGAGCAGTACTTC.

V usage is TRBV12-1 and J usage is TRBJ2-3; the table's D call TRBD1 went unverified against the DNA. TRBV12-1 is a recognized pseudogene. The CDR3 is 15 residues long. CDR3 nucleotide sequence: TGTGCCAGCAGCTTTGAAAAGGGGGCGTTGGATACGCAGTATTTT. It translates to CASSFEKGALDTQYF.

The rearrangement links TRBV28 to TRBJ2-7; 7 nucleotides agree with TRBD1. Unmatched junction bases numbered 5, after V lost 3 bases and J lost 0 bases. Germline lookup yields CDR1 MDHEN and CDR2 SYDVKM. CDR3 size: 15 residues. CDR3 coding DNA: TGTGCCAGCAGTTTTTTAGGGGGCAGCTCCTACGAGCAGTACTTC. Translated: CASSFLGGSSYEQYF.

The chain employs TRBV7-3 and TRBJ2-1; D might be TRBD2 (6 bases). This CDR3 has 15 amino acids. Germline values: CDR1 SGHTA, CDR2 FQGTGA. V was shortened by 2 bases and J by 8 bases, with 16 bases between the two germline ends. The CDR3 here is CASSLGYGGMYEQFF. The CDR3 bases are TGTGCCAGCAGCTTAGGTTATGGCGGGATGTATGAGCAGTTCTTC.

The J gene is TRBJ2-3, the V gene TRBV7-9; TRBD2 matches at 16 bases. The CDR3 extends over 17 amino acids. Germline V CDR1 and CDR2: SEHNR, FQNEAQ (reference sequence). Losses at the gene ends were 0 bases for V and 5 bases for J; bases not matched to a gene: 2. CDR3 amino acids: CASSLAGLAGGGDTQYF. CDR3 DNA: TGTGCCAGCAGCTTAGCGGGACTAGCGGGAGGGGGAGATACGCAGTATTTT. Full variable domain (outside the CDR3, taken from reference TRBV7-9 and TRBJ2-3): DTGVSQNPRHKITKRGQNVTFRCDPISEHNRLYWYRQTLGQGPEFLTYFQNEAQLEKSRLLSDRFSAERPKGSFSTLEIQRTEQGDSAMYLCASSLAGLAGGGDTQYFGPGTRLTVL.

This clone was counted a single time. DNA of the CDR3: TGCGCCAGCAGCCAGTGGACTAGAGGAGAGACCCAGTACTTC. It translates to CASSQWTRGETQYF. This rearrangement joins TRBV4-1 to TRBJ2-5; 7 bases map to TRBD2. This CDR3 is 14 amino acids long. Germline CDR1 MGHRA, CDR2 YSYEKL. The J segment lost 4 bases and the V segment lost 3 bases, leaving 5 bases of the junction unmatched.

This clone was recorded only once. The rearrangement links TRBV28 to TRBJ1-2, with D hard to call. The CDR3 runs 17 residues. V lost 5 bases and J 2 bases, leaving 21 bases between the germline ends. The germline gives CDR1 MDHEN, CDR2 SYDVKM. CDR3 region: CASSPASEGFRNYGYTF. Here the CDR3 DNA reads TGTGCCAGCAGTCCGGCCTCGGAGGGATTCAGAAACTATGGCTACACCTTC.